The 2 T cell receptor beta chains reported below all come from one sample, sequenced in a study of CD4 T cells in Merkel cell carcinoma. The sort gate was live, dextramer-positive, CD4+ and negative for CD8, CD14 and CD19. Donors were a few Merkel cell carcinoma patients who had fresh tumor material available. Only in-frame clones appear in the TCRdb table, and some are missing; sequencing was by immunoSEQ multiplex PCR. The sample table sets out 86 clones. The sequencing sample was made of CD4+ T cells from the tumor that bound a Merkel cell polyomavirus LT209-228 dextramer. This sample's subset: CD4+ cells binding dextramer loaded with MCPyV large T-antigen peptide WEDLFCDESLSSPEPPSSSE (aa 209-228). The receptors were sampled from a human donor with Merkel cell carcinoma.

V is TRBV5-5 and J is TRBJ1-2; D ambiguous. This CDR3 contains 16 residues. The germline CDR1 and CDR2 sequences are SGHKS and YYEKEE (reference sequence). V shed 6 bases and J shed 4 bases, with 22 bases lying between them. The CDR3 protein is CASNLVISRKTYGYTF. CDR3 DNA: TGTGCCAGCAATTTGGTTATCTCGCGAAAGACCTATGGCTACACCTTC.

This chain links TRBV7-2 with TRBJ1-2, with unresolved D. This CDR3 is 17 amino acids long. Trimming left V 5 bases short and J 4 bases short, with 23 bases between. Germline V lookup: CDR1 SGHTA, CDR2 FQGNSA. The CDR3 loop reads CASSRLYRDGKIYGYTF. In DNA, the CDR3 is TGTGCCAGCAGCCGTCTCTACAGAGACGGAAAGATCTATGGCTACACCTTC.